The next 26 T cell receptor beta chains were all read from a single sample in a study of glioma-infiltrating T cells after dendritic cell vaccination. TCRdb's table, derived via immunoSEQ multiplex PCR, lists solely in-frame clones and lacks some. The sample yields over 90,000 clones, over 65% seen once. Sequencing was performed on blood, taken before dendritic cell vaccination. The receptors were sampled from a human donor with glioblastoma.

This chain links TRBV5-1 with TRBJ2-1, with 9 positions matching TRBD1. The CDR3 length is 15 residues. Trimming removed 3 bases from V and 7 bases from J; junction bases left unmatched: 8. The germline V gene has CDR1 SGHRS and CDR2 YFSETQ. CDR3 DNA: TGCGCCAGCAGCTACCGACAGGGGGGGATGAATGAGCAGTTCTTC. It specifies CASSYRQGGMNEQFF.

The chain is built from TRBV19 and TRBJ1-5; D unclear. The V and J ends lost 7 bases and 1 base respectively, with 8 bases between them. Germline assignment: CDR1 LNHDA and CDR2 SQIVND (reference sequence). This CDR3 spans 13 amino acids. The CDR3 reads CASTWSSNQPQHF. In nucleotides, the CDR3 is TGTGCCAGTACTTGGAGCAGCAATCAGCCCCAGCATTTT.

The CDR3 DNA reads as TGTGCCAGCAGCCCCTCGAGGGGAGGAAAACTGTTTTTT. Translation gives CASSPSRGGKLFF. The J gene is TRBJ1-4, the V gene TRBV7-9; possibly TRBD1 for D (5 bases). The CDR3 has 13 amino acids. V lost 5 bases, J lost 10 bases, and 14 bases lay in between. The V gene's germline CDR1 is SEHNR and CDR2 FQNEAQ (reference sequence).

This chain uses TRBV7-6 with TRBJ1-6; tentative D call: TRBD1 (6 bases). The CDR3 has 14 residues. Germline V gives CDR1 SGHVS, CDR2 FNYEAQ. The ends were cut back, 3 bases at V and 9 bases at J, with 12 bases in the middle. The chain's CDR3 is CASSLGHFGSPLHF. The CDR3 DNA sequence: TGTGCCAGCAGCTTGGGACACTTTGGTTCACCCCTCCACTTT.

The rearrangement joins TRBV18 to TRBJ1-1; D possibly corresponds to TRBD1 (6 bases). Germline values: CDR1 KGHSH, CDR2 LQKENI. V was clipped by 6 bases and J by 5 bases, with 13 bases between them. The CDR3 is 13 amino acids. The CDR3 is CASSAGVETEAFF. CDR3 nucleotides: TGTGCCAGCTCCGCAGGGGTAGAAACTGAAGCTTTCTTT.

This clone was found a few times. The chain carries TRBV27 and TRBJ2-3, with D perhaps TRBD1 (6 bases). This CDR3 has 12 amino acids. Between the trimmed V and J ends, which lost 6 bases and 6 bases, there was a span of 10 bases. Germline assignment: CDR1 MNHEY and CDR2 SMNVEV (reference sequence). The CDR3 spells CASRRGSDTQYF. In DNA form, the CDR3 reads TGTGCCAGCAGGAGGGGGAGTGATACGCAGTATTTT.

This clone was picked up one time. The V call is TRBV6-1, the J call TRBJ2-1; 9 bases line up with TRBD2. The CDR3 runs to 16 residues. CDR1 and CDR2 (germline): MNHNS, SASEGT. Trimming removed 4 bases from V and 6 bases from J; junction bases left unmatched: 10. CDR3 sequence reads: CASSVLAGAYVNEQFF. As DNA, the CDR3 is TGTGCCAGCAGTGTTTTAGCGGGAGCCTATGTCAATGAGCAGTTCTTC.

This chain joins TRBV27 and TRBJ1-6, with D possibly being TRBD1 (6 bases). Trimming took 8 bases from V and 8 from J, leaving 10 bases between them. Germline CDR1 MNHEY, CDR2 SMNVEV (reference sequence). The CDR3 loop spans 12 amino acids. The CDR3 is CASRDTYSPLHF. CDR3 nucleotide sequence: TGTGCCAGCCGGGACACCTATTCACCCCTCCACTTT.

The rearrangement links TRBV14 to TRBJ2-7; TRBD2 agrees at 7 bases. Germline assignment: CDR1 SGHDN and CDR2 FVKESK. J lost 3 bases, V lost 5 bases, and 7 bases had no gene match. The CDR3 loop spans 14 amino acids. The DNA for the CDR3 is TGTGCCAGCAGCTCGGGACTATATTACTACGAGCAGTACTTC. Its protein product is CASSSGLYYYEQYF.

V gene TRBV5-1 combines with J gene TRBJ2-2; TRBD1 agrees at 8 bases. The CDR3 consists of 16 residues. In germline, CDR1 is SGHRS, CDR2 YFSETQ. V dropped 6 bases and J dropped 4; count of bases not matched to a gene: 11. CDR3 nucleotides: TGCGCCAGCACCGACAGGGGCAGGGGGGTCACCGGGGAGCTGTTTTTT. Translating gives CASTDRGRGVTGELFF.

As concerns this clone: The sample carries other DNA sequences with the same CDR3. The chain links TRBV19 to TRBJ1-4; D uncertain. Germline CDR1 is LNHDA and CDR2 is SQIVND (reference sequence). This CDR3 comprises 14 residues. Deletions cut 3 bases from V and 1 base from J, with 6 bases between. CDR3 nucleotides: TGTGCCAGTAGTATTACGGGAACTAATGAAAAACTGTTTTTT. It translates to CASSITGTNEKLFF.

This chain links TRBV2 with TRBJ2-2; the match to TRBD1 covers 7 bases. Germline V gene data show CDR1 as SNHLY and CDR2 as FYNNEI. Germline trimming cut 2 bases from V and 0 bases from J; bases unmatched to any gene: 3. This CDR3 is 16 amino acids long. Here the CDR3 reads CASSEMQGANTGELFF. The CDR3 DNA reads TGTGCCAGCAGTGAAATGCAGGGGGCGAACACCGGGGAGCTGTTTTTT.

The chain carries TRBV9 and TRBJ1-5, with D unresolved. CDR3 length: 12 amino acids. Germline V gene sequence: CDR1 SGDLS, CDR2 YYNGEE. Trimming removed 4 bases at V and 5 bases at J, with 7 bases between. CDR3 loop: CASSSSDQPQHF. The CDR3 region has the DNA TGTGCCAGCAGCTCCTCGGATCAGCCCCAGCATTTT.

This chain links TRBV7-9 with TRBJ2-1, with 7 bases that match TRBD2. Per germline, CDR1 SEHNR and CDR2 FQNEAQ (reference sequence). Unmatched junction bases numbered 7, after V lost 2 bases and J lost 6 bases. This CDR3 spans 15 amino acids. The CDR3 is CASSLSGRAPNEQFF. CDR3 DNA sequence: TGTGCCAGCAGCTTATCTGGGAGGGCCCCCAATGAGCAGTTCTTC.

The chain has TRBV27 and TRBJ2-7, with 8 bases lining up with TRBD1. Germline CDR1 and CDR2: MNHEY and SMNVEV (reference sequence). Losses at the gene ends were 4 bases for V and 5 bases for J; bases not matched to a gene: 4. The CDR3 consists of 13 residues. For the CDR3, the DNA is TGTGCCAGCAGTTGGACAGGGTGGAACGAGCAGTACTTC. Its translation is CASSWTGWNEQYF.

J is TRBJ2-7 and V is TRBV10-3; D unclear. CDR3 length equals 14 residues. CDR1 ENHRY and CDR2 SYGVKD come from the germline V gene. Trimming left V 2 bases short and J 0 bases short, with 8 bases between. The CDR3 reads CAISEELSSYEQYF. The CDR3, as DNA: TGTGCCATCAGTGAGGAACTGAGCTCCTACGAGCAGTACTTC.

The V and J genes are TRBV27 and TRBJ1-5, with D maybe TRBD1 (6 bases). The CDR3 sequence is 15 residues long. CDR1 is MNHEY, CDR2 SMNVEV, per germline (reference sequence). The V end was cut by 8 bases, the J end by 2 bases, with 16 bases between. In nucleotides, the CDR3 is TGTGCCAGCGGGTCTTACAGGGCTCGCAATCAGCCCCAGCATTTT. Amino acid sequence: CASGSYRARNQPQHF.

The chain uses TRBV7-2 and TRBJ2-1; 11 bases map to TRBD2. The germline gives CDR1 SGHTA, CDR2 FQGNSA. Trimming took 2 bases from V and 8 from J; bases not matched to a gene: 14. This CDR3 is built from 18 residues. The CDR3: CASSLRGALPTSGDEQFF. The CDR3 DNA follows: TGTGCCAGCAGCTTAAGGGGAGCTCTGCCGACTAGCGGGGATGAGCAGTTCTTC.

This chain connects TRBV2 to TRBJ2-2, with a weak D call TRBD2 (5 bases). CDR3 length: 14 amino acids. V was shortened by 7 bases and J by 1 base, with 10 bases between the two germline ends. CDR1 is SNHLY and CDR2 is FYNNEI in the germline V gene. CDR3 DNA: TGTGCCAGCACGGGGATCATGAACACCGGGGAGCTGTTTTTT. Translating gives CASTGIMNTGELFF.

The chain couples TRBV5-1 to TRBJ2-5, with TRBD2 as a possible D gene (6 bases). Germline V lookup: CDR1 SGHRS, CDR2 YFSETQ. The CDR3 runs 13 residues. V lost 3 bases to trimming and J lost 5 bases, with 11 bases between them. CDR3 DNA: TGCGCCAGCAGCTGGGTTGGGGGGGAGACCCAGTACTTC. It yields the protein CASSWVGGETQYF. The whole variable domain, filled in from reference TRBV5-1 and TRBJ2-5, reads KAGVTQTPRYLIKTRGQQVTLSCSPISGHRSVSWYQQTPGQGLQFLFEYFSETQRNKGNFPGRFSGRQFSNSRSEMNVSTLELGDSALYLCASSWVGGETQYFGPGTRLLVL.

V gene TRBV5-4 combines with J gene TRBJ2-2; D possibly corresponds to TRBD2 (5 bases). Germline values: CDR1 SGHNT, CDR2 YYREEE (reference sequence). The CDR3 totals 16 residues. Deletions cut 0 bases from V and 5 bases from J, with 14 bases between. In DNA, the CDR3 is TGTGCCAGCAGCTTGGGGGTCGCTAGCCTGACCGGGGAGCTGTTTTTT. Encoded protein: CASSLGVASLTGELFF.

This rearrangement joins TRBV2 to TRBJ2-1; 16 bases match TRBD2. The V segment lost 6 bases and the J segment 2 bases; nucleotides outside the gene matches: 4. From germline, CDR1 is SNHLY and CDR2 FYNNEI. CDR3 length: 17 amino acids. The CDR3 region is CASSTGTSGGAYNEQFF. The CDR3 region has the DNA TGTGCCAGCAGCACCGGGACTAGCGGGGGGGCCTACAATGAGCAGTTCTTC.

The rearrangement links TRBV11-1 to TRBJ1-2; a weak D match, TRBD1 (5 bases). Trimming pared 5 bases from V and 8 bases from J, leaving 12 bases between. Germline loops: CDR1 SGHAT, CDR2 FQDESV (reference sequence). The CDR3 totals 12 residues. The CDR3 sequence is CASSPRAGGYTF. CDR3 nucleotide sequence: TGTGCCAGCAGCCCGAGAGCAGGGGGCTACACCTTC.

This rearrangement joins TRBV9 to TRBJ2-3; the match to TRBD1 covers 8 bases. V shed 3 bases, J shed 2 bases, and the junction held 5 bases outside the gene matches. The CDR3 extends over 15 amino acids. Per germline, CDR1 SGDLS and CDR2 YYNGEE. CDR3 coding DNA: TGTGCCAGCAGCGACCGGGACAGGCACACAGATACGCAGTATTTT. Protein: CASSDRDRHTDTQYF.

This clone occurred once. The chain is built from TRBV7-9 and TRBJ2-5, with TRBD2 identical over 11 bases. The length of the CDR3 is 17 residues. After removal of 5 bases from V and 2 bases from J, the junction contained 10 bases not matched to a gene. Germline V CDR1 and CDR2: SEHNR, FQNEAQ (reference sequence). In DNA form, the CDR3 reads TGTGCCAGCAGCCCGGGGACTAGCGGTTACCTACAAGAGACCCAGTACTTC. Translation: CASSPGTSGYLQETQYF. Drawing the rest from reference TRBV7-9 and TRBJ2-5, the complete variable domain is DTGVSQNPRHKITKRGQNVTFRCDPISEHNRLYWYRQTLGQGPEFLTYFQNEAQLEKSRLLSDRFSAERPKGSFSTLEIQRTEQGDSAMYLCASSPGTSGYLQETQYFGPGTRLLVL.

The V gene is TRBV6-5, the J gene TRBJ2-1; TRBD1 aligns across 7 bases. The CDR3 has 16 amino acids. Trimming at V came to 1 base and at J to 1 base, leaving 4 bases not matched to a gene. The V gene's germline CDR1 is MNHEY and CDR2 SVGAGI. CDR3 coding DNA: TGTGCCAGCAGTTACTACGGGACAGAGTCCTACAATGAGCAGTTCTTC. Translated, it gives CASSYYGTESYNEQFF.